The 3 T cell receptor beta chains presented below share a single source sample, sequenced in a study of shared clonotypes between healthy human individuals. Method: immunoSEQ multiplex PCR; TCRdb's copy keeps in-frame clones and lacks some. Of around 550,000 clones in the sample, 96% are singletons; the top ten hold 0.06%. The sample was naive CD4+ T cells sorted from blood. The sample's subset: CD45RA+ positively selected. The receptor set was obtained from a woman younger than 45 in good health.

The chain uses TRBV2 and TRBJ2-7; D call uncertain. The CDR3 has 12 amino acids. Germline V lookup: CDR1 SNHLY, CDR2 FYNNEI. The V and J ends lost 3 bases and 7 bases respectively, with 10 bases between them. CDR3 sequence: CASSDVSWEQYF. The CDR3 DNA is TGTGCCAGCAGTGACGTGTCATGGGAGCAGTACTTC.

The chain recombines TRBV2 with TRBJ2-7, with no clear D. Germline-derived CDR1 and CDR2 are SNHLY and FYNNEI. V lost 7 bases and J 1 base, leaving 14 bases between the germline ends. CDR3 length equals 14 residues. CDR3 nucleotide sequence: TGTGCCAGCAACTTAAGGGCTACGTCCTACGAGCAGTACTTC. Amino acid sequence: CASNLRATSYEQYF.

In this sample, this clone turned up once. The V and J genes are TRBV25-1 and TRBJ2-5; TRBD1 agrees at 9 bases. Germline V gene lookup returns CDR1 MGHDK and CDR2 SYGVNS. The CDR3 loop spans 15 amino acids. V was clipped by 3 bases and J by 5 bases; unmatched bases: 7. The CDR3 DNA reads as TGTGCCAGCAGTGATAGTGCTGGGACAGGGGAGACCCAGTACTTC. This encodes CASSDSAGTGETQYF.